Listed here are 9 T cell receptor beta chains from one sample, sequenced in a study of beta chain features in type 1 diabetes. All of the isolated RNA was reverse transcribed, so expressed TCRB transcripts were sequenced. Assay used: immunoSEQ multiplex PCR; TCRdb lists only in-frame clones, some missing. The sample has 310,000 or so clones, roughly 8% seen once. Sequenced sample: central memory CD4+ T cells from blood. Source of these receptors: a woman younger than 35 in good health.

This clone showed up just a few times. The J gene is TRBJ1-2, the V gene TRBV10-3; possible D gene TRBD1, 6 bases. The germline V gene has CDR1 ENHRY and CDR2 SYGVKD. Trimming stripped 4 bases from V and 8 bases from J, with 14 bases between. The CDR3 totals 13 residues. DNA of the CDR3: TGTGCCATCAGTGGGGACATCAGGCGGGGCTACACCTTC. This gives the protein CAISGDIRRGYTF.

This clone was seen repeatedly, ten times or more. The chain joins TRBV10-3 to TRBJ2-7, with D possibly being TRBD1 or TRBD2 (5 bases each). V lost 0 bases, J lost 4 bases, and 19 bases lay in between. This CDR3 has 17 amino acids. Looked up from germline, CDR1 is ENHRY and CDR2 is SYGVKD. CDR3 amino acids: CAISESGRALGSYEQYF. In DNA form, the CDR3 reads TGTGCCATCAGTGAGTCGGGGCGGGCCCTTGGATCGTACGAGCAGTACTTC.

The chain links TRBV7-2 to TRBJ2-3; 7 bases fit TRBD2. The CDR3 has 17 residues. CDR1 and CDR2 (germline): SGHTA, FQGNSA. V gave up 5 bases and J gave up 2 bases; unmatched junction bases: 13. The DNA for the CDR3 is TGTGCCAGCAGCCCCGGTTGGGGGGACTATTCCACAGATACGCAGTATTTT. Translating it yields CASSPGWGDYSTDTQYF.

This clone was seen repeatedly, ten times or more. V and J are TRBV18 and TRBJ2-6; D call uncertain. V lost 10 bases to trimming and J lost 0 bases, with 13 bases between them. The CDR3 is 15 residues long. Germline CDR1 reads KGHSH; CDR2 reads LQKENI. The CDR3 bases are TGTGCCACCCAGGTCCGGAACTCTGGGGCCAACGTCCTGACTTTC. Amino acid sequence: CATQVRNSGANVLTF.

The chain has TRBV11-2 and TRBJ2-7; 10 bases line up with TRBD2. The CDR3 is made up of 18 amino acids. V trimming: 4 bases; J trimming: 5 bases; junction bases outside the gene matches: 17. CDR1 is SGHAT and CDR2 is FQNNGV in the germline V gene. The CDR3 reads CASSSLRGTSGNPHEQYF. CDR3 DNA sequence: TGTGCCAGCAGCTCCTTAAGGGGAACTAGCGGGAATCCCCACGAGCAGTACTTC.

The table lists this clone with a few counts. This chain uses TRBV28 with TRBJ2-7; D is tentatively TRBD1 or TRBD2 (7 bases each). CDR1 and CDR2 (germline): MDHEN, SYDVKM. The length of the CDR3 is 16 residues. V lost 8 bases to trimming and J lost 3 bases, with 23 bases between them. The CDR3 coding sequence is TGTGCCAGCCATCAATCAGGGGGGGCGGGTGGCTACGAGCAGTACTTC. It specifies CASHQSGGAGGYEQYF. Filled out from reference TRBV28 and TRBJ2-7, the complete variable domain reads DVKVTQSSRYLVKRTGEKVFLECVQDMDHENMFWYRQDPGLGLRLIYFSYDVKMKEKGDIPEGYSVSREKKERFSLILESASTNQTSMYLCASHQSGGAGGYEQYFGPGTRLTVT.

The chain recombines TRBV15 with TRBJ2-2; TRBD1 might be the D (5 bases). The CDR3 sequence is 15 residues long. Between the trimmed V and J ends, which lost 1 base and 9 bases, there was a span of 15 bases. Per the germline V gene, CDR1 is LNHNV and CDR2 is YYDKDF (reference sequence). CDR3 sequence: CATSRGRAGARELFF. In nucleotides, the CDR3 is TGTGCCACCAGCAGAGGCAGGGCCGGTGCACGGGAGCTGTTTTTT. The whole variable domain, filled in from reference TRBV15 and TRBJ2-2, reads DAMVIQNPRYQVTQFGKPVTLSCSQTLNHNVMYWYQQKSSQAPKLLFHYYDKDFNNEADTPDNFQSRRPNTSFCFLDIRSPGLGDTAMYLCATSRGRAGARELFFGEGSRLTVL.

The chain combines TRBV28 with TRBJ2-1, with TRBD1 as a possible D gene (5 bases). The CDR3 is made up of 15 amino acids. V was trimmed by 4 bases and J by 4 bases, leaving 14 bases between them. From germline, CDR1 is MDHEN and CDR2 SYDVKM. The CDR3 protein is CASSSTADKYNEQFF. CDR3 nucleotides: TGTGCCAGCAGTTCCACGGCGGACAAATACAATGAGCAGTTCTTC.

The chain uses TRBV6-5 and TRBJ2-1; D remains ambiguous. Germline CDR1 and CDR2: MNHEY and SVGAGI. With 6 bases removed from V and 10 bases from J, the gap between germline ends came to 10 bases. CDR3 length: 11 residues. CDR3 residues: CASSLLNEQFF. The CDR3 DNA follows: TGTGCCAGCAGCCTTTTGAACGAGCAGTTCTTC.